These 29 T cell receptor beta chains originate from one sample sequenced in a study of blood T cell repertoires in COVID-19. Libraries were prepared by immunoSEQ multiplex PCR; TCRdb keeps only in-frame clonotypes and omits some of them. The sample has about 250,000 clones; over 65% are singletons. The specimen sequenced was peripheral blood. Every receptor here comes from a woman of 80 years or more with acute or convalescent COVID-19.

CDR3 bases: TGTGCCAGCAGCTCGGTCAGGGGCTACACCTTC. Amino acids: CASSSVRGYTF. The chain uses TRBV5-6 and TRBJ1-2, with unresolved D. Germline CDR1 is SGHDT and CDR2 is YYEEEE. The CDR3 loop spans 11 amino acids. V lost 3 bases and J 8 bases, leaving 8 bases between the germline ends.

This clone was counted a few times. The chain has TRBV19 and TRBJ1-6; D possibly corresponds to TRBD1 (5 bases). Trimming left V 3 bases short and J 0 bases short, with 12 bases between. The CDR3 sequence is 17 residues long. CDR1 and CDR2 from the germline V gene are LNHDA and SQIVND (reference sequence). Here the CDR3 DNA reads TGTGCCAGTAGTATTCACGGGGGGAGCTCCTATAATTCACCCCTCCACTTT. It codes for CASSIHGGSSYNSPLHF.

The rearrangement uses TRBV5-1 and TRBJ2-3, with 7 nucleotides matching TRBD2. The CDR3 runs 15 residues. Germline assignment: CDR1 SGHRS and CDR2 YFSETQ. Trimming at V came to 2 bases and at J to 3 bases, leaving 6 bases not matched to a gene. This CDR3 reads CASSFTGTKTDTQYF. DNA for the CDR3: TGCGCCAGCAGCTTTACCGGGACTAAAACAGATACGCAGTATTTT.

In its sample, this clone was seen once. The V gene is TRBV28, the J gene TRBJ1-5, with unresolved D. The CDR3 consists of 15 residues. Germline CDR1 MDHEN, CDR2 SYDVKM. Trimming took 6 bases from V and 4 from J, leaving 16 bases between them. CDR3 region: CASSRSQVVNQPQHF. CDR3 sequence (DNA): TGTGCCAGCAGCCGAAGCCAGGTTGTAAATCAGCCCCAGCATTTT.

This chain joins TRBV2 and TRBJ1-3, with D uncertain. This CDR3 is built from 14 residues. Germline values: CDR1 SNHLY, CDR2 FYNNEI. The V end was cut by 4 bases, the J end by 0 bases, with 7 bases between. CDR3 loop: CASSVAASGNTIYF. The CDR3 DNA is TGTGCCAGCAGTGTTGCGGCCTCTGGAAACACCATATATTTT.

There are a few counts of this clone. The rearrangement uses TRBV7-2 and TRBJ2-7, with TRBD1 identical over 9 bases. The CDR3 totals 14 residues. Germline V gene lookup returns CDR1 SGHTA and CDR2 FQGNSA. With V trimmed by 4 bases and J by 3 bases, 4 bases remained unmatched. The chain's CDR3 is CASSSQGASYEQYF. CDR3 in DNA: TGTGCCAGCAGCTCACAGGGGGCGAGCTACGAGCAGTACTTC.

This rearrangement joins TRBV6-5 to TRBJ2-2; the D gene is possibly TRBD1 (8 bases). Trimming shortened V by 6 bases and J by 4 bases, and 15 bases separated the two germline ends. The CDR3 consists of 15 residues. CDR1 is MNHEY, CDR2 SVGAGI, per germline. CDR3 bases: TGTGCCAGCAGAATACAGGGGGGGGTCACCGGGGAGCTGTTTTTT. Translated: CASRIQGGVTGELFF.

The chain recombines TRBV6-6 with TRBJ1-2; unclear D gene. V lost 10 bases and J 5 bases, leaving 8 bases between the germline ends. Germline CDR1 MNHNY, CDR2 SVGAGI (reference sequence). The CDR3 covers 10 residues. CDR3 sequence: CATAGYGYTF. The CDR3 DNA sequence: TGTGCCACTGCGGGGTATGGCTACACCTTC.

V gene TRBV19 combines with J gene TRBJ1-3, with D possibly being TRBD1 (6 bases). Germline lookup yields CDR1 LNHDA and CDR2 SQIVND (reference sequence). The ends were cut back, 4 bases at V and 3 bases at J, with 16 bases in the middle. The CDR3 is 16 amino acids. CDR3 in DNA: TGTGCCAGTAGTACTCCCACAGGGTATGGTGGAAACACCATATATTTT. Translation: CASSTPTGYGGNTIYF.

The chain recombines TRBV2 with TRBJ2-1, with a possible D match to TRBD2 (5 bases). The CDR3 contains 14 residues. Trimming took off 6 bases at V and 3 bases at J, with 12 bases between the two ends. Germline-derived CDR1 and CDR2 are SNHLY and FYNNEI. CDR3 sequence (DNA): TGTGCCAGCAGACTTAGGACTTTCTACAATGAGCAGTTCTTC. Protein product: CASRLRTFYNEQFF.

This rearrangement joins TRBV18 to TRBJ1-1; perhaps TRBD1 as D (6 bases). The CDR3 totals 17 residues. The ends were cut back, 3 bases at V and 0 bases at J, with 17 bases in the middle. The V gene's germline CDR1 is KGHSH and CDR2 LQKENI. In nucleotides, the CDR3 is TGTGCCAGCTCACCCCGACAGGATAGAGGCATGAACACTGAAGCTTTCTTT. Its protein product is CASSPRQDRGMNTEAFF.

For the CDR3, the DNA is TGCGCCAGCAGAACAGGGGCTGGAAACACCATATATTTT. It translates to CASRTGAGNTIYF. V gene TRBV5-1 combines with J gene TRBJ1-3, with 7 bases lining up with TRBD1. J lost 2 bases, V lost 5 bases, and 1 base had no gene match. The CDR3 is made up of 13 amino acids. CDR1 and CDR2 (germline): SGHRS, YFSETQ.

The J gene is TRBJ1-1, the V gene TRBV21-1; TRBD1 was called by the table and not checked on the DNA. TRBV21-1 is listed as a pseudogene. The CDR3 totals 17 residues. The DNA of the CDR3 is TGTGCCAGCAGCATCTACCGGGACAGGGGCGAGAACACTGAAGCTTTCTTT. Translating it yields CASSIYRDRGENTEAFF.

V is TRBV19 and J is TRBJ1-6; 7 bases are shared with TRBD1. Germline V gene data show CDR1 as LNHDA and CDR2 as SQIVND (reference sequence). The J segment lost 7 bases and the V segment lost 3 bases, leaving 6 bases of the junction unmatched. CDR3 size: 15 residues. The CDR3 reads CASSILGDSNSPLHF. The CDR3, as DNA: TGTGCCAGTAGTATTCTCGGGGACAGCAATTCACCCCTCCACTTT.

The chain has TRBV4-1 and TRBJ2-2, with a possible D match to TRBD2 (5 bases). V gave up 3 bases and J gave up 2 bases, with 10 bases separating them. The germline CDR1 and CDR2 sequences are MGHRA and YSYEKL. The CDR3 is 15 residues long. CDR3 sequence reads: CASSHAGRNTGELFF. The CDR3 DNA is TGCGCCAGCAGCCACGCGGGCCGAAACACCGGGGAGCTGTTTTTT.

This clone has more than one count but fewer than ten. DNA for the CDR3: TGCGCCAGCAGCCAAGACAGTAGCAATCAGCCCCAGCATTTT. Translation: CASSQDSSNQPQHF. V gene TRBV4-3 combines with J gene TRBJ1-5; D remains ambiguous. The CDR3 has 14 residues. Trimming shortened V by 0 bases and J by 0 bases, and 3 bases separated the two germline ends. The V gene's germline CDR1 is LGHNA and CDR2 YSLEER.

This clone has at least ten counts. V is TRBV3-1 (or the pseudogene TRBV3-2) and J is TRBJ1-1; D gene unclear. The CDR3 totals 13 residues. Germline V lookup: CDR1 LGHDT, CDR2 YNNKEL (reference sequence). V lost 0 bases to trimming and J lost 3 bases, with 5 bases between them. The CDR3 region is CASSQERYTEAFF. The DNA of the CDR3 is TGTGCCAGCAGCCAAGAGAGGTACACTGAAGCTTTCTTT.

The rearrangement uses TRBV4-1 and TRBJ2-1; TRBD1 is a possible D gene (7 bases). This CDR3 region has 16 residues. Germline-derived CDR1 and CDR2 are MGHRA and YSYEKL. Trimming shortened V by 0 bases and J by 4 bases, and 13 bases separated the two germline ends. CDR3 bases: TGCGCCAGCAGCCAAGATCAGGGGGGCTATTACAATGAGCAGTTCTTC. It translates to CASSQDQGGYYNEQFF.

V is TRBV4-1 and J is TRBJ2-2, with TRBD2 identical over 9 bases. The length of the CDR3 is 15 residues. Germline assignment: CDR1 MGHRA and CDR2 YSYEKL. V lost 2 bases to trimming and J lost 6 bases; unmatched junction nucleotides: 4. CDR3 sequence (DNA): TGCGCCAGCAGCCAAATGGGACTAGCAGCCGGGGAGCTGTTTTTT. Protein: CASSQMGLAAGELFF.

J is TRBJ2-5 and V is TRBV10-3, with TRBD1 matching over 8 bases. Germline V lookup: CDR1 ENHRY, CDR2 SYGVKD. This CDR3 is 15 amino acids long. Trimming took 6 bases from V and 0 from J; bases not matched to a gene: 6. CDR3 sequence (DNA): TGTGCCATCAGCCAGACAGGGGTTTACCAAGAGACCCAGTACTTC. This sequence encodes CAISQTGVYQETQYF.

V usage is TRBV5-6 and J usage is TRBJ1-1, with TRBD1 as a possible D gene (5 bases). V lost 5 bases, J lost 1 base, and 12 bases lay in between. Germline V gene sequence: CDR1 SGHDT, CDR2 YYEEEE. The CDR3 contains 14 residues. The CDR3 sequence: CASRLRGSNTEAFF. CDR3 nucleotide sequence: TGTGCCAGCAGGCTTAGGGGATCGAACACTGAAGCTTTCTTT. The variable domain in full, completed from reference TRBV5-6 and TRBJ1-1, reads DAGVTQSPTHLIKTRGQQVTLRCSPKSGHDTVSWYQQALGQGPQFIFQYYEEEERQRGNFPDRFSGHQFPNYSSELNVNALLLGDSALYLCASRLRGSNTEAFFGQGTRLTVV.

The CDR3 region has the DNA TGTGCCAGCAGTACCAACAGGGCTTATGGCTACACCTTC. Translating it yields CASSTNRAYGYTF. V gene TRBV6-5 combines with J gene TRBJ1-2; weak D call: TRBD1 (6 bases). Trimming left V 5 bases short and J 5 bases short, with 12 bases between. Germline V gives CDR1 MNHEY, CDR2 SVGAGI. The length of the CDR3 is 13 residues.

Here the CDR3 reads CASRRGGSAHTQYF. The DNA of the CDR3 is TGTGCCAGCAGAAGGGGTGGGTCGGCTCATACGCAGTATTTT. The chain recombines TRBV6-5 with TRBJ2-3, with a weak D call TRBD1 (5 bases). Germline CDR1 and CDR2: MNHEY and SVGAGI. The CDR3 has 14 amino acids. V was trimmed by 6 bases and J by 7 bases, leaving 17 bases between them.

Only one count was recorded for this clone. The chain has TRBV7-9 and TRBJ2-7, with 9 bases that match TRBD1. Germline-derived CDR1 and CDR2 are SEHNR and FQNEAQ (reference sequence). The CDR3 extends over 14 amino acids. Trimming took 7 bases from V and 5 from J; bases not matched to a gene: 9. The CDR3 region has the DNA TGTGCCAGCACCTCCCGGACAGGGGACCACGAGCAGTACTTC. This encodes CASTSRTGDHEQYF. The full variable domain, rest sourced from reference TRBV7-9 and TRBJ2-7, is DTGVSQNPRHKITKRGQNVTFRCDPISEHNRLYWYRQTLGQGPEFLTYFQNEAQLEKSRLLSDRFSAERPKGSFSTLEIQRTEQGDSAMYLCASTSRTGDHEQYFGPGTRLTVT.

This clone was observed once. The chain combines TRBV6-5 with TRBJ1-3, with 9 positions matching TRBD1. With 8 bases clipped from V and 3 bases from J, the junction kept 5 bases outside the gene matches. The CDR3 runs to 14 residues. Germline loops: CDR1 MNHEY, CDR2 SVGAGI. CDR3 bases: TGTGCCAGCGAGGACAGGGGATATGGAAACACCATATATTTT. Protein: CASEDRGYGNTIYF.

This clone was seen a few times. An end of the junction differs from the germline gene, which may be a read error. This chain connects TRBV3-1 (or the pseudogene TRBV3-2) to TRBJ2-3; the D is unclear. The CDR3 has 13 amino acids. Germline V gene lookup returns CDR1 LGHDT and CDR2 YNNKEL (reference sequence). In nucleotides, the CDR3 is TGTGCCAGCACCCAAAGAGGCGGAGATACGCAGTATTTT. This encodes CASTQRGGDTQYF.

The chain is built from TRBV11-2 and TRBJ2-1; 10 bases line up with TRBD1. Looked up from germline, CDR1 is SGHAT and CDR2 is FQNNGV. The V segment lost 4 bases and the J segment 7 bases; nucleotides outside the gene matches: 7. This CDR3 comprises 15 residues. The CDR3, as DNA: TGTGCCAGCAGCTCCGACAGGGGGCTTGGAAATGAGCAGTTCTTC. Its translation is CASSSDRGLGNEQFF. The entire variable domain, with the rest obtained from reference TRBV11-2 and TRBJ2-1, is as follows: EAGVAQSPRYKIIEKRQSVAFWCNPISGHATLYWYQQILGQGPKLLIQFQNNGVVDDSQLPKDRFSAERLKGVDSTLKIQPAKLEDSAVYLCASSSDRGLGNEQFFGPGTRLTVL.

This clone was counted at least ten times. This chain uses TRBV7-9 with TRBJ2-7, with D perhaps matching TRBD2 (6 bases). The germline gives CDR1 SEHNR, CDR2 FQNEAQ (reference sequence). Trimming removed 0 bases from V and 3 bases from J, with 21 bases in between. The CDR3 is made up of 18 amino acids. CDR3 DNA: TGTGCCAGCAGCTTAGCCCCACCTGGTCGGCTAGCGATCTACGAGCAGTACTTC. Protein product: CASSLAPPGRLAIYEQYF. The full variable domain, completed using reference TRBV7-9 and TRBJ2-7, is DTGVSQNPRHKITKRGQNVTFRCDPISEHNRLYWYRQTLGQGPEFLTYFQNEAQLEKSRLLSDRFSAERPKGSFSTLEIQRTEQGDSAMYLCASSLAPPGRLAIYEQYFGPGTRLTVT.

This chain connects TRBV19 to TRBJ1-1; D unclear. Trimming pared 7 bases from V and 0 bases from J, leaving 9 bases between. There are 13 residues in the CDR3. Germline V gene lookup returns CDR1 LNHDA and CDR2 SQIVND (reference sequence). The CDR3 protein is CASTRVMNTEAFF. The CDR3 region has the DNA TGTGCCAGTACCCGGGTCATGAACACTGAAGCTTTCTTT.